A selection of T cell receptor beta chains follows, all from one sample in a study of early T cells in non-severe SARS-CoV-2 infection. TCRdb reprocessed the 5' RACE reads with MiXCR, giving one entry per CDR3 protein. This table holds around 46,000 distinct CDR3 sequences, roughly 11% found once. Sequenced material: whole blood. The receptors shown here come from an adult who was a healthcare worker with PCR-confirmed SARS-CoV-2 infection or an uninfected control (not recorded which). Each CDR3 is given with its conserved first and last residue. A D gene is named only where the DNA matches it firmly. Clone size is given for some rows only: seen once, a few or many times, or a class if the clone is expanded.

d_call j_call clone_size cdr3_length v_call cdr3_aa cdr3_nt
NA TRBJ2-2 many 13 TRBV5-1 CASSLEGTGELFF TGCGCCAGCAGCTTGGAGGGCACCGGGGAGCTGTTTTTT
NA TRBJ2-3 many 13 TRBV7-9 CASSLMRTDTQYF TGTGCCAGCAGCCTCATGCGCACAGATACGCAGTATTTT
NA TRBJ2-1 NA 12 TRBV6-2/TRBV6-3 CASSYLSSPRIF TGTGCCAGCAGTTACTTGTCTAGCCCCAGGATCTTC
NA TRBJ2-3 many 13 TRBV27 CASKVVSTDTQYF TGTGCCAGCAAGGTAGTTTCCACGGATACGCAGTATTTT
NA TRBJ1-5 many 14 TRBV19 CASSIPGSNQPQHF TGTGCCAGTAGTATACCAGGGAGCAATCAGCCCCAGCATTTT
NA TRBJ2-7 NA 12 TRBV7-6 CASSLGRQEQYF TGTGCCAGCAGCTTAGGGCGGCAGGAGCAGTACTTC
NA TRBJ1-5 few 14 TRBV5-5 CASSLSLDMGPQHF TGTGCCAGCAGCTTGTCCCTCGACATGGGGCCCCAGCATTTT
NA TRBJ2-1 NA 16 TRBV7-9 CASSPQRTGSSNEQFF TGTGCCAGCAGCCCCCAAAGGACGGGGTCTTCTAATGAGCAGTTCTTC
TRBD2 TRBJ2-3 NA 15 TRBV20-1 CSASLSGRTTDTQYF TGCAGTGCTAGTTTAAGCGGGAGGACCACAGATACGCAGTATTTT
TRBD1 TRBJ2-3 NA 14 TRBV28 CASSSSDRADTQYF TGTGCCAGCAGTTCCTCGGACAGGGCAGATACGCAGTATTTT
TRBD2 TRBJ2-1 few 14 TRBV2 CASSGVAGYNEQFF TGTGCCAGCAGTGGGGTAGCGGGCTACAATGAGCAGTTCTTC
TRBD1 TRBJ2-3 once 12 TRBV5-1 CASSSDRGTQYF TGCGCCAGCAGCTCCGACAGGGGCACGCAGTATTTT
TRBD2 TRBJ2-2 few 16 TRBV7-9 CASSLGLAGFTGELFF TGTGCCAGCAGCTTAGGACTAGCGGGATTTACCGGGGAGCTGTTTTTT
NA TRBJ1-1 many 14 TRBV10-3 CAIRPANVNTEAFF TGTGCCATCAGGCCAGCTAACGTAAACACTGAAGCTTTCTTT
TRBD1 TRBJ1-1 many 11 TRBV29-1 CSVNRGTEAFF TGCAGCGTGAACAGGGGCACTGAAGCTTTCTTT
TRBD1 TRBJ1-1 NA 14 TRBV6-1 CASSVTGGYPEAFF TGTGCCAGCAGTGTTACAGGGGGGTACCCTGAAGCTTTCTTT
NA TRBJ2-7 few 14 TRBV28 CASSAGALSYEQYF TGTGCCAGCAGTGCCGGGGCTCTCTCCTACGAGCAGTACTTC
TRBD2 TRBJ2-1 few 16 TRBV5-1 CASSLEAGVVYNEQFF TGCGCCAGCAGCTTGGAAGCGGGAGTTGTCTACAATGAGCAGTTCTTC
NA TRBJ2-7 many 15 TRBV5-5 CASSQTGTLAYEQYF TGTGCCAGCAGCCAAACCGGGACCTTAGCCTACGAGCAGTACTTC
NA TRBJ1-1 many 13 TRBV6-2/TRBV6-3 CASSYRMNTEAFF TGTGCCAGCAGTTACAGAATGAACACTGAAGCTTTCTTT
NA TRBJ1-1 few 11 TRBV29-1 CSVALATEAFF TGCAGCGTTGCCCTCGCCACTGAAGCTTTCTTT
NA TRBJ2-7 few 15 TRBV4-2 CASSQAFGDGPRQYF TGTGCCAGCAGCCAAGCTTTCGGCGACGGGCCCCGGCAGTACTTC
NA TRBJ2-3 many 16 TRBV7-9 CASSLGRDWATDTQYF TGTGCCAGCAGCTTAGGCCGGGATTGGGCCACAGATACGCAGTATTTT
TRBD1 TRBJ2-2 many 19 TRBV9 CASSETTGGQGARTGELFF TGTGCCAGCAGCGAGACGACAGGGGGCCAGGGAGCACGCACCGGGGAGCTGTTTTTT
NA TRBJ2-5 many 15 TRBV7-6 CASSLALGGTETQYF TGTGCCAGCAGCTTAGCGCTAGGGGGGACCGAGACCCAGTACTTC
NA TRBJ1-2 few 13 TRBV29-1 CSVEGWQQYGYTF TGCAGCGTTGAAGGGTGGCAGCAGTATGGCTACACCTTC
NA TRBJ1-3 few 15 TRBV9 CASSVAGNSENTIYF TGTGCCAGCAGCGTAGCGGGGAACTCTGAAAACACCATATATTTT
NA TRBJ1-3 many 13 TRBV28 CASRSAGGNTIYF TGTGCCAGCAGGTCGGCGGGGGGAAACACCATATATTTT
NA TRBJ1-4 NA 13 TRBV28 CASSFGSNEKLFF TGTGCCAGCAGTTTTGGGTCTAATGAAAAACTGTTTTTT
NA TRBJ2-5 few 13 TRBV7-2 CASNPPGRETQYF TGTGCCAGCAACCCCCCTGGAAGAGAGACCCAGTACTTC
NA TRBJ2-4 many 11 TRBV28 CATQTGNIQYF TGTGCCACCCAGACAGGAAACATTCAGTACTTC
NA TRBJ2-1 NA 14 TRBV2 CASRAGIPYNEQFF TGTGCCAGCAGGGCTGGAATTCCCTACAATGAGCAGTTCTTC
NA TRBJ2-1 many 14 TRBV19 CASSPRSGRNEQFF TGTGCCAGTAGTCCGCGGTCGGGGCGTAATGAGCAGTTCTTC
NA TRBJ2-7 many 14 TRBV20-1 CSADRPPGLVEQYF TGCAGTGCTGACCGACCGCCCGGTCTCGTCGAGCAGTACTTC
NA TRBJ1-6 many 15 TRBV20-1 CSVLRGVAYNSPLHF TGCAGTGTACTTCGGGGGGTCGCCTATAATTCACCCCTCCACTTT
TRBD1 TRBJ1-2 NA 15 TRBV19 CASSLRTGGWYGYTF TGTGCCAGTAGTCTACGGACAGGGGGCTGGTATGGCTACACCTTC
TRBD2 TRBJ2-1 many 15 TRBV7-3 CASSSAGSVYGEQFF TGTGCCAGCAGCTCAGCGGGATCGGTATACGGTGAGCAGTTCTTC
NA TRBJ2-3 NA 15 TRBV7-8 CASSLLGGNPGTQYF TGTGCCAGCAGCTTACTTGGCGGGAACCCAGGGACGCAGTATTTT
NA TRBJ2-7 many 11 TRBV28 CAQQGGYEQYF TGTGCTCAGCAGGGGGGCTACGAGCAGTACTTC
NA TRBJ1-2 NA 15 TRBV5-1 CASSSDPGTSSGYTF TGCGCCAGCAGCTCCGACCCGGGGACATCGAGCGGCTACACCTTC
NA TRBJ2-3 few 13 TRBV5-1 CASSSLGTDTQYF TGCGCCAGCAGCTCGTTGGGCACAGATACGCAGTATTTT
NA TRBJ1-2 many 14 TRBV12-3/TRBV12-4 CASSLVPGTHGYTF TGTGCCAGCAGTTTAGTACCAGGGACACATGGCTACACCTTC
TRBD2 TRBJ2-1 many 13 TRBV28 CASTRAGGNEQFF TGTGCCAGCACCCGAGCGGGGGGCAATGAGCAGTTCTTC
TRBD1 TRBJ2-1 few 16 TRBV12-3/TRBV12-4 CASSPHPGTGGNEQFF TGTGCCAGCAGTCCCCACCCCGGGACAGGGGGCAATGAGCAGTTCTTC
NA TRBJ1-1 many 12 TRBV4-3 CASSQESGEAFF TGCGCCAGCAGCCAGGAGAGCGGTGAAGCTTTCTTT
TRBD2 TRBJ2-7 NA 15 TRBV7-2 CASSLTPGTRGEQYF TGTGCCAGCAGCTTAACCCCCGGGACTAGGGGCGAGCAGTACTTC
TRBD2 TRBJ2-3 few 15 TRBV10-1 CASGAGASGKDTQYF TGCGCCAGCGGGGCTGGAGCTAGCGGGAAAGATACGCAGTATTTT
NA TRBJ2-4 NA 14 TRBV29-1 CSVRTIRAKNIQYF TGCAGCGTGCGGACGATCCGGGCCAAAAACATTCAGTACTTC
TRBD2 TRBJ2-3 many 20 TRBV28 CASSSPFTSGRAYGTDTQYF TGTGCCAGCAGTTCACCCTTTACTAGCGGGAGGGCCTACGGCACAGATACGCAGTATTTT
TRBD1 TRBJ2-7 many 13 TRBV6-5 CASRPGTRGEQYF TGTGCCAGCAGACCCGGGACCAGGGGGGAGCAGTACTTC
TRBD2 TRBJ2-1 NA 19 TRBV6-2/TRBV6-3 CASSYSSTAGVASYNEQFF TGTGCCAGCAGTTACTCGAGTACGGCGGGGGTAGCCTCCTACAATGAGCAGTTCTTC
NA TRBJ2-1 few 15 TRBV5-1 CASSLDRAFYNEQFF TGCGCCAGCAGCTTGGACAGGGCTTTTTACAATGAGCAGTTCTTC
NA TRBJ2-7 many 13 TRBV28 CASSLSVGYEQYF TGTGCCAGCAGTTTATCTGTTGGCTACGAGCAGTACTTC
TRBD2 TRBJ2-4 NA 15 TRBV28 CASSRGRGRVDIQYF TGTGCCAGCAGTCGAGGGAGGGGTCGGGTGGACATTCAGTACTTC
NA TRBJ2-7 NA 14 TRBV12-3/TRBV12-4 CASSLGQGSNEQYF TGTGCCAGCAGTTTAGGGCAGGGGAGCAACGAGCAGTACTTC